The 20 T cell receptor beta chains reported below all come from one sample, sequenced in a study of T-cell reconstitution after alpha-beta-depleted transplantation in children. As it was prepared, the TCRbeta library received unique molecular identifiers. TCRdb analysed the PCR reads with MiXCR anew, one entry per CDR3 protein. This repertoire shows 350,000 to 400,000 distinct CDR3 sequences, roughly 14% found once; its top ten account for 4% to 5.5%. The sequencing used PBMCs, collected from the stem cell graft. These receptors were collected from a human donor who donated a stem cell graft to a child with Fanconi anemia.

This clonotype was found many times. Here the CDR3 reads CSVAGPNTGELFF. The CDR3 region has the DNA TGCAGCGTTGCGGGACCTAACACCGGGGAGCTGTTTTTT. The chain has TRBV29-1 and TRBJ2-2; D could derive from TRBD1 or TRBD2 (5 bases each). Germline V gives CDR1 SQVTM, CDR2 ANQGSEA. The CDR3 sequence is 13 residues long. Trimming left V 4 bases short and J 2 bases short, with 8 bases between.

The sample holds many counts of this clonotype. The V gene is TRBV24-1, the J gene TRBJ2-2; a possible D gene is TRBD2 (7 bases). This CDR3 is built from 16 residues. Trimming took off 1 base at V and 4 bases at J, with 12 bases between the two ends. Per germline, CDR1 KGHDR and CDR2 SFDVKD. The CDR3 is CATSDLKGGTTGELFF. In DNA, the CDR3 is TGTGCCACCAGTGATTTAAAGGGGGGGACCACCGGGGAGCTGTTTTTT.

This rearrangement joins TRBV20-1 to TRBJ2-3; D is undetermined. This CDR3 comprises 13 residues. From germline, CDR1 is DFQATT and CDR2 SNEGSKA (reference sequence). Trimming left V 6 bases short and J 5 bases short, with 15 bases between. CDR3 loop: CSALGHPQDTQYF. The CDR3 DNA reads TGCAGTGCCCTGGGCCATCCCCAAGATACGCAGTATTTT.

This clonotype was seen a few times. The chain combines TRBV10-3 with TRBJ2-3; TRBD2 agrees at 8 bases. V dropped 3 bases and J dropped 6; count of bases not matched to a gene: 5. Looked up from germline, CDR1 is ENHRY and CDR2 is SYGVKD. The CDR3 sequence is 14 residues long. The CDR3, as DNA: TGTGCCATCAGTGAAACAGCGGGGGAGGATACGCAGTATTTT. Protein product: CAISETAGEDTQYF.

The genes are TRBV7-9 and TRBJ2-7; D may correspond to TRBD1 or TRBD2 (5 bases each). The V gene's germline CDR1 is SEHNR and CDR2 FQNEAQ (reference sequence). Trimming shortened V by 4 bases and J by 7 bases, and 14 bases separated the two germline ends. CDR3 length: 13 residues. CDR3 in DNA: TGTGCCAGCAGCTCACAGGCGCCGGGAGAGCAGTACGTC. Translated, it gives CASSSQAPGEQYV.

This clonotype was counted at least ten times. This sequence joins TRBV5-1 and TRBJ2-1; 7 bases are shared with TRBD1. This CDR3 has 14 residues. Germline-derived CDR1 and CDR2 are SGHRS and YFSETQ. V lost 4 bases, J lost 8 bases, and 9 bases stayed unmatched. The CDR3 DNA reads as TGCGCCAGCAGCACAACTACAGGGGTACATGAGCAGTTCTTC. Translating gives CASSTTTGVHEQFF. The whole variable domain, filled in from reference TRBV5-1 and TRBJ2-1, reads KAGVTQTPRYLIKTRGQQVTLSCSPISGHRSVSWYQQTPGQGLQFLFEYFSETQRNKGNFPGRFSGRQFSNSRSEMNVSTLELGDSALYLCASSTTTGVHEQFFGPGTRLTVL.

This rearrangement joins TRBV5-5 to TRBJ2-1, with unresolved D. This CDR3 is built from 14 residues. Per the germline V gene, CDR1 is SGHKS and CDR2 is YYEKEE (reference sequence). V lost 0 bases and J 4 bases, leaving 8 bases between the germline ends. This CDR3 reads CASSLGSIYNEQFF. The CDR3 bases are TGTGCCAGCAGCTTGGGCAGTATTTACAATGAGCAGTTCTTC.

This clonotype was counted many times. V is TRBV29-1 and J is TRBJ2-1; TRBD1 is a possible D gene (6 bases). Per the germline V gene, CDR1 is SQVTM and CDR2 is ANQGSEA. This CDR3 comprises 12 residues. V lost 6 bases and J 7 bases, leaving 13 bases between the germline ends. The CDR3, as DNA: TGCAGCGTACGGACCGACAGGAATGAGCAGTTCTTC. This encodes CSVRTDRNEQFF.

This clonotype occurred a few times. The gene calls are TRBV6-1 and TRBJ1-1; possible D gene TRBD1, 5 bases. This CDR3 spans 13 amino acids. CDR1 and CDR2 from the germline V gene are MNHNS and SASEGT. V lost 6 bases and J 1 base, leaving 9 bases between the germline ends. CDR3 amino acids: CASRSGPNTEAFF. In DNA, the CDR3 is TGTGCCAGCAGATCGGGACCGAACACTGAAGCTTTCTTT.

The chain recombines TRBV27 with TRBJ2-1; no firm D call. Germline CDR1 and CDR2: MNHEY and SMNVEV (reference sequence). This CDR3 has 15 residues. V dropped 7 bases and J dropped 2 bases, with 15 bases sitting between them. CDR3 sequence: CASTRSSGAYNEQFF. CDR3 DNA: TGTGCCAGCACTCGGAGCTCTGGGGCCTACAATGAGCAGTTCTTC.

The genes are TRBV3-1 and TRBJ1-1, with D maybe TRBD1 (5 bases). The V gene lost 10 bases and the J gene lost 12 bases, with 30 bases spanning the gap. The CDR3 consists of 15 residues. The germline CDR1 and CDR2 sequences are LGHDT and YNNKEL (reference sequence). The CDR3 sequence is CATLQNNRILLTTFF. CDR3 coding DNA: TGTGCCACATTACAAAACAACAGGATCCTCCTCACGACTTTCTTT.

The V and J genes are TRBV5-1 and TRBJ2-1, with TRBD2 identical over 9 bases. Germline V gene sequence: CDR1 SGHRS, CDR2 YFSETQ. The CDR3 runs 17 residues. J was trimmed by 5 bases and V by 4 bases; bases with no gene match: 13. The CDR3 loop reads CASSGTGGGASNNEQFF. DNA of the CDR3: TGCGCCAGCAGCGGGACTGGCGGGGGGGCGTCTAACAATGAGCAGTTCTTC.

In its sample, this clonotype was seen many times. V usage is TRBV7-9 and J usage is TRBJ2-3, with D possibly TRBD1 on 5 matching bases. Germline CDR1 is SEHNR and CDR2 is FQNEAQ (reference sequence). Deletions cut 5 bases from V and 4 bases from J, with 13 bases between. The CDR3 extends over 14 amino acids. CDR3 in amino acids: CASSTVGAADTQYF. CDR3 bases: TGTGCCAGCAGCACCGTTGGGGCAGCAGATACGCAGTATTTT.

This clonotype turned up a few times. This chain links TRBV4-2 with TRBJ1-1; D is uncertain. The CDR3 runs to 14 residues. Deletions cut 1 base from V and 4 bases from J, with 10 bases between. Per germline, CDR1 LGHNA and CDR2 YNFKEQ. DNA of the CDR3: TGTGCCAGCAGCCAAGCTCCCCACGGCACTGAAGCTTTCTTT. The encoded protein is CASSQAPHGTEAFF.

In this sample, this clonotype turned up a few times. The chain has TRBV7-9 and TRBJ2-5; a weak D match, TRBD1 (6 bases). V was cut by 2 bases and J by 4 bases, with 14 bases left in between. The CDR3 is 15 residues long. Per germline, CDR1 SEHNR and CDR2 FQNEAQ (reference sequence). The CDR3 DNA reads TGTGCCAGCAGCTTACGGCAGGGGCGCCGAGAGACCCAGTACTTC. Protein: CASSLRQGRRETQYF.

The rearrangement joins TRBV12-3 or TRBV12-4 to TRBJ1-3, with 8 positions matching TRBD1. V shed 5 bases and J 2 bases; nucleotides not matched to a gene: 14. The CDR3 sequence is 18 residues long. CDR3 loop: CASSRRRTGLLTGNTIYF. The CDR3, as DNA: TGTGCCAGCAGTCGCCGACGGACAGGGCTGTTGACTGGAAACACCATATATTTT.

This clonotype was seen at least ten times. The chain carries TRBV21-1 and TRBJ2-3; TRBD1 is the table's D call and was not checked against the DNA. TRBV21-1 is described as a pseudogene. The CDR3 covers 17 residues. CDR3 protein: CASRRSGGRSNTDTQYF. The CDR3 DNA follows: TGTGCCAGCAGACGGTCAGGGGGCCGGTCTAACACAGATACGCAGTATTTT.

This clonotype was observed at least ten times. J is TRBJ2-7 and V is TRBV18; D tentatively reads TRBD1 or TRBD2 (5 bases each). The V gene's germline CDR1 is KGHSH and CDR2 LQKENI. V lost 1 base and J 6 bases, leaving 13 bases between the germline ends. This CDR3 is built from 14 residues. The CDR3 protein is CASSPQTGTPEQYF. In DNA form, the CDR3 reads TGTGCCAGCTCACCACAAACCGGGACGCCCGAGCAGTACTTC.

This chain uses TRBV12-3 or TRBV12-4 with TRBJ1-5; 7 bases align to TRBD1. V shed 6 bases, J shed 7 bases, and the junction held 9 bases outside the gene matches. The CDR3 contains 14 residues. Here the CDR3 DNA reads TGTGCCAGCAGCAAAGACAGGGCATACCAGCCCCAGCATTTT. Its translation: CASSKDRAYQPQHF.

This clonotype occurred a few times. The rearrangement joins TRBV5-1 to TRBJ1-2, with a weak D call TRBD1 (6 bases). V was shortened by 0 bases and J by 12 bases, with 12 bases between the two germline ends. Germline loops: CDR1 SGHRS, CDR2 YFSETQ. The CDR3 runs to 12 residues. DNA for the CDR3: TGCGCCAGCAGCTTGGACGGAGGACAGAACACCTTC. Translation: CASSLDGGQNTF.